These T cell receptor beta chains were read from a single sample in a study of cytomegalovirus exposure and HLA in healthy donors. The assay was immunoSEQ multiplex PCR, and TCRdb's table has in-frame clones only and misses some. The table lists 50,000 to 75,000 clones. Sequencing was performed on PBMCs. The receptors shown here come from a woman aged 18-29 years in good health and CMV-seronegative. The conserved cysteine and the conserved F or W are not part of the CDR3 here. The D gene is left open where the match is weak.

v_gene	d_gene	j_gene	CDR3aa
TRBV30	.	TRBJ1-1	AWSTGGGAEAF
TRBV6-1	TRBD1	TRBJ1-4	ASRGQGRGEKLF
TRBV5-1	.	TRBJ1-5	ASSLLPGIYQPQH
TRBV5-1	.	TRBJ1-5	ASSLGGGNQPQH
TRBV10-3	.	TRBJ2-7	AIAPGVTAHTYEQY
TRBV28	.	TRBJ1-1	ASSFLRGRNTEAF
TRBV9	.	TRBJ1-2	ASSVSEGGTYYGYT
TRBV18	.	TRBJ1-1	ASTSQGPGNTEAF
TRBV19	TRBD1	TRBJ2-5	ASSDRGQETQY
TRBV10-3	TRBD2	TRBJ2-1	AISDPTSGSSYNEQF
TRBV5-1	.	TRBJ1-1	ASSLGSGRGTEAF
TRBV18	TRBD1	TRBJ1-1	ASSPGQGGTEAF
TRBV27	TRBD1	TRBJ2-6	ASSLQGATGANVLT
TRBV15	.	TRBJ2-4	ATTGTPRDIQY
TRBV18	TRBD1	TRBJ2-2	ASSPGTGPTGELF
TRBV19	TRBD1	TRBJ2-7	ASSPRTGGAYEQY
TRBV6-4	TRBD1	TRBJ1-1	ASSAGQGSRAF
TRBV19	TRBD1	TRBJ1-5	ASSIARTGGSLWQPQH
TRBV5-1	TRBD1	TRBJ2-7	ASSSGQGFGSYEQY
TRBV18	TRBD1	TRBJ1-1	ASSPRDSEAF
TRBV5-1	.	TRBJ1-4	ASSSGVPTNEKLF
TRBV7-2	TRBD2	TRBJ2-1	ASSPSRGTSGHNEQF
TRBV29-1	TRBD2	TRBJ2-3	SETGTSGSTDTQY
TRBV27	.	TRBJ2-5	ASTLDPDWKETQY
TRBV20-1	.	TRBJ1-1	SARQRGEAF
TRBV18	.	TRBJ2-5	ASSSGQQETQY
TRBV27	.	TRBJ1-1	ATRPESWNTEAF
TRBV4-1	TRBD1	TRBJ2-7	ASSLFTGGAPTREQY
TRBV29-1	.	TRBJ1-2	SAAFREVGGYT
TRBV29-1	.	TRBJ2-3	SVVASMSDTQY
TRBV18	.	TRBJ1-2	ASSPRILGGRGYT
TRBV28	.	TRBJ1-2	ASSLGLWQGPPNNYGYT
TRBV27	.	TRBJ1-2	ASSFAGDYGYT
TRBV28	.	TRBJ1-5	ASRTGNQPQH
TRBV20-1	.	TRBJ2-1	SASSYNEQF
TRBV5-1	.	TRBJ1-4	ASSLAEGVNEKLF
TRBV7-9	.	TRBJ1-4	ASSLGAPVQEKLF
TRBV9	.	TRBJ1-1	ASSVYDTSNTEAF
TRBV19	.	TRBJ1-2	ASKVWGPNYGYT
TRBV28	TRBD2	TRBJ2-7	ASSFGGTSGLPGDEQY
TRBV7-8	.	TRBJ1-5	ASSLARRINQPQH
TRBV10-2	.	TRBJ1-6	AIRSTEYSPLH
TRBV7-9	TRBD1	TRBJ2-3	ASSPNRGLGDTQY
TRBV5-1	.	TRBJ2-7	ASSLGGHEQY
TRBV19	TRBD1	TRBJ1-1	ASSNDRAGSEAF
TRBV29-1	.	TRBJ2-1	SVDSTGIVGNEQF
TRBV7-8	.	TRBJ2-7	ASSGSRANYEQY
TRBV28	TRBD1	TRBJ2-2	ASSLRDRDTGELF
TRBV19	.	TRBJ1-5	ATSEVNSNQPQH
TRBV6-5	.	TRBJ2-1	ASSWYRDNEQF
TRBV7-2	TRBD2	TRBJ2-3	ASTYHRTSGGAMDTQY
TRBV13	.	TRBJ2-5	ASSLGMETQY
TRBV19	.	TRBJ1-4	ASSISRGNEKLF
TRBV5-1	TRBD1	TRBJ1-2	ASSLARTGVDGYT
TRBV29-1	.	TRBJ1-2	SVAPGSAGGYGYT
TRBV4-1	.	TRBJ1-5	ASSQVRSHPQH
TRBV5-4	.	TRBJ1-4	ASNSGGTTNEKLF
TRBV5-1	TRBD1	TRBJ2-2	ASSGTGNTGELF
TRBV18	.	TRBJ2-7	ASSPTWGQLYEQY